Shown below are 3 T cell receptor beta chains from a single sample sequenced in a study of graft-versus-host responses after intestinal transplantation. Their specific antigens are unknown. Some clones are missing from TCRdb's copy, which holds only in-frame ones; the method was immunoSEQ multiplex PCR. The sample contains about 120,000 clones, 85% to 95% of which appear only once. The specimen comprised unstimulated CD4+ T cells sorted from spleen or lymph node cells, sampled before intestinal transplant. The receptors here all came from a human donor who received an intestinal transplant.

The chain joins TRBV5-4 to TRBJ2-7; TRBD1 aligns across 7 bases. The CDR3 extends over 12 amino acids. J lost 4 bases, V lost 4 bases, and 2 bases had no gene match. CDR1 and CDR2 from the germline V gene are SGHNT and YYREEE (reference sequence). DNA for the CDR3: TGTGCCAGCAGCCAGACAGGGTACGAGCAGTACTTC. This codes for CASSQTGYEQYF.

CDR3 in amino acids: CASSSRWSYEQYF. The CDR3 DNA reads as TGTGCCAGCAGTTCTCGGTGGTCCTACGAGCAGTACTTC. J is TRBJ2-7 and V is TRBV6-1, with no clear D. V was cut by 5 bases and J by 1 base, with 9 bases left in between. Per germline, CDR1 MNHNS and CDR2 SASEGT. This CDR3 region has 13 residues.

Written as DNA, the CDR3 is TGTGCCAGCACCCTGGTAGGTGCCTACGAGCAGTACTTC. Amino acids: CASTLVGAYEQYF. V is TRBV28 and J is TRBJ2-7; D gene unclear. The CDR3 totals 13 residues. Trimming pared 7 bases from V and 2 bases from J, leaving 12 bases between. Germline V CDR1 and CDR2: MDHEN, SYDVKM.